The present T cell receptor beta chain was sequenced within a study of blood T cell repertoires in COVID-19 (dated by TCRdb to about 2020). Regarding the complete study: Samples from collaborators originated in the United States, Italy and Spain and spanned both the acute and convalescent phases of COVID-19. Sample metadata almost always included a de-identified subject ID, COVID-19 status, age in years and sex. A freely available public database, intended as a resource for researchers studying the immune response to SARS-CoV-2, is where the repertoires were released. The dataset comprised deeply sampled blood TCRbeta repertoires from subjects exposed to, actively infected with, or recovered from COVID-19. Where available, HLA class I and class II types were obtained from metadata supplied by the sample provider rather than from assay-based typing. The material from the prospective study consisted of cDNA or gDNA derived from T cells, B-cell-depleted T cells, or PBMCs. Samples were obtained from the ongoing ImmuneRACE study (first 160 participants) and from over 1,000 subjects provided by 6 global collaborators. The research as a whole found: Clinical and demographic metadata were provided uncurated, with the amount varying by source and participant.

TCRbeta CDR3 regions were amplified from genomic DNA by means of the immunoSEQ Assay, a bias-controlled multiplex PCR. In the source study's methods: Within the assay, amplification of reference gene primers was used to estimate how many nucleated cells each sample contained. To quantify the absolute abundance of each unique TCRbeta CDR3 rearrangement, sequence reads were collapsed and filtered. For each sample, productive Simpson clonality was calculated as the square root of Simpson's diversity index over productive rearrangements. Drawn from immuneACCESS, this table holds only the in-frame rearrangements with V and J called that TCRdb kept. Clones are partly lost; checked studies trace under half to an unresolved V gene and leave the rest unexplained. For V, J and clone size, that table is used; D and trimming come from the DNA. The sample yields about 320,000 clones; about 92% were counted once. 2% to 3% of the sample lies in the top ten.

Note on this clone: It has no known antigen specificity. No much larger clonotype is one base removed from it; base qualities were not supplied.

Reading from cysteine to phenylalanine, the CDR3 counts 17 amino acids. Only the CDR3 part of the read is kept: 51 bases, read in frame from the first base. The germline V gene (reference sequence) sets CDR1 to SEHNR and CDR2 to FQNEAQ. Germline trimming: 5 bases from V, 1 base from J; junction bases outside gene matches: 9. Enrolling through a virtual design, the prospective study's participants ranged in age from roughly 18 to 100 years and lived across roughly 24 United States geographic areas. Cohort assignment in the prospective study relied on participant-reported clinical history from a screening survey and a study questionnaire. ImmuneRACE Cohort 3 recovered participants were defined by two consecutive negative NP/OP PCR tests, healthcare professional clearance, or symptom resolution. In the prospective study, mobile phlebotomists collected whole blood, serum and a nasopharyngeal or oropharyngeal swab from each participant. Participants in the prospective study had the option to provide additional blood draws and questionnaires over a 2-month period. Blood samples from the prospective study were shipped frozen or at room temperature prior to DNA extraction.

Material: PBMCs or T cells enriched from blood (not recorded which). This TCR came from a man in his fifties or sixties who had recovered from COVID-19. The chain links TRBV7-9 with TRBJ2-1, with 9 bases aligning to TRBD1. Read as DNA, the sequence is TGTGCCAGCAGCCCAACCACCGGGACAGGGTCCTACAATGAGCAGTTCTTC. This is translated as CASSPTTGTGSYNEQFF.